This T cell receptor (beta chain) was recovered during a study of CD8+CD57+ T cells in acquired aplastic anemia. At the level of the study: Mean DNA quantity obtained from sorted CD4+ and CD8+ cells was around 3.2 ug.

It was genomic DNA that served as the template for profiling TCR beta VDJ and CDR3. TCRdb fed the reads into MiXCR, producing one record per CDR3 protein. The sample lists 150,000 to 200,000 distinct CDR3 sequences, roughly half occurring once. Study results and limitations: A set of approximately 29 CD8+ CDR3 sequences was shared between patients and controls, and these sequences appeared highly expressed in patients.

It was patients with CD8+CD57+ cell expansion by flow cytometry who were chosen for sequencing. As regards this clonotype: Its target is not known.

Germline loops: CDR1 SGHVS, CDR2 FNYEAQ. V dropped 3 bases and J dropped 6 bases, with 13 bases sitting between them. The CDR3 runs 14 residues. The chain links TRBV7-6 to TRBJ2-3; weak D call: TRBD2 (5 bases). This clonotype was obtained from a human donor with aplastic anemia. The sample was sorted CD4+, CD8+, or CD8+CD57+ T cells (not recorded which) from PBMCs. The CDR3 DNA reads as TGTGCCAGCAGCTTCCTAAGCGGTAGGGATACGCAGTATTTT. It is translated as CASSFLSGRDTQYF.